Shown below are 21 T cell receptor beta chains from a single sample sequenced in a study of cytomegalovirus exposure and HLA in healthy donors. PCR primers comprised 60 Vbeta and 13 Jbeta primers. Measured with immunoSEQ multiplex PCR; TCRdb has only the in-frame clones, and not every one. The sample lists roughly 120,000 clones, around 78% occurring once. The sequenced sample was PBMCs. These receptors all stem from a man between 50 and 59 years old in good health and CMV-seronegative.

This clone was observed a few times. This chain links TRBV9 with TRBJ1-6; D gene uncertain. Trimming took off 0 bases at V and 7 bases at J, with 5 bases between the two ends. The CDR3 loop spans 13 amino acids. Germline values: CDR1 SGDLS, CDR2 YYNGEE. CDR3 protein: CASSVDANSPLHF. CDR3 nucleotide sequence: TGTGCCAGCAGCGTAGATGCGAATTCACCCCTCCACTTT.

The rearrangement links TRBV4-1 to TRBJ2-2; D is unresolved. The V end was cut by 1 base, the J end by 4 bases, with 7 bases between. The V gene's germline CDR1 is MGHRA and CDR2 YSYEKL. The CDR3 runs to 14 residues. Here the CDR3 DNA reads TGCGCCAGCAGCCAAGGGGCGTCCACCGGGGAGCTGTTTTTT. Its translation: CASSQGASTGELFF.

The chain couples TRBV4-3 to TRBJ2-3; D is possibly TRBD2 (5 bases). V gave up 4 bases and J gave up 1 base, with 9 bases separating them. The CDR3 loop spans 14 amino acids. Germline CDR1 reads LGHNA; CDR2 reads YSLEER. The CDR3: CASSRGVRTDTQYF. CDR3 coding DNA: TGCGCCAGCAGCCGGGGAGTTCGCACAGATACGCAGTATTTT.

The CDR3 sequence is CASSLGQTNEKLFF. The DNA for the CDR3 is TGTGCCAGCAGCTTGGGACAGACTAATGAAAAACTGTTTTTT. The V and J genes are TRBV5-8 and TRBJ1-4, with D possibly TRBD1 on 5 matching bases. Germline lookup yields CDR1 SGHTS and CDR2 YDEGEE. CDR3 length: 14 residues. Trimming removed 0 bases from V and 2 bases from J, with 5 bases in between. The full variable domain, with the rest looked up from reference TRBV5-8 and TRBJ1-4, is EAGVTQSPTHLIKTRGQQATLRCSPISGHTSVYWYQQALGLGLQFLLWYDEGEERNRGNFPPRFSGRQFPNYSSELNVNALELEDSALYLCASSLGQTNEKLFFGSGTQLSVL.

J is TRBJ2-3 and V is TRBV6-1; tentative D call: TRBD1 (5 bases). CDR1 is MNHNS and CDR2 is SASEGT in the germline V gene. This CDR3 has 13 residues. V gave up 5 bases and J gave up 4 bases, with 10 bases separating them. DNA of the CDR3: TGTGCCAGCAGTACAGGCAGGCCAGATACGCAGTATTTT. Protein: CASSTGRPDTQYF.

The rearrangement links TRBV7-9 to TRBJ2-5; no firm D call. Germline values: CDR1 SEHNR, CDR2 FQNEAQ (reference sequence). The CDR3 is 12 amino acids. V was shortened by 2 bases and J by 3 bases, with 4 bases between the two germline ends. The DNA for the CDR3 is TGTGCCAGCAGCTTAATAGAAGAGACCCAGTACTTC. It encodes CASSLIEETQYF.

The chain has TRBV15 and TRBJ1-2; a weak D match, TRBD1 (6 bases). Trimming stripped 5 bases from V and 4 bases from J, with 14 bases between. Germline V gene data show CDR1 as LNHNV and CDR2 as YYDKDF (reference sequence). This CDR3 has 14 residues. The CDR3 nucleotides read TGTGCCACCAGCGTCTCACAGGGACGCTATGGCTACACCTTC. Its protein is CATSVSQGRYGYTF.

This chain connects TRBV18 to TRBJ2-2; the D gene is possibly TRBD2 (6 bases). Germline-derived CDR1 and CDR2 are KGHSH and LQKENI. The V gene lost 0 bases and the J gene lost 1 base, with 12 bases spanning the gap. The CDR3 has 17 residues. DNA for the CDR3: TGTGCCAGCTCACCACCGATGGGAGGTGGGAACACCGGGGAGCTGTTTTTT. Translated, it gives CASSPPMGGGNTGELFF.

The genes are TRBV5-1 and TRBJ2-5; no reliable D call. The V end was cut by 0 bases, the J end by 0 bases, with 6 bases between. The CDR3 runs 14 residues. Germline values: CDR1 SGHRS, CDR2 YFSETQ. The CDR3, as DNA: TGCGCCAGCAGCTTGGATCCAGACCAAGAGACCCAGTACTTC. Translated, it gives CASSLDPDQETQYF.

The V and J genes are TRBV4-1 and TRBJ2-7, with 8 bases identical to TRBD1. The CDR3 loop spans 15 amino acids. Per the germline V gene, CDR1 is MGHRA and CDR2 is YSYEKL. V lost 3 bases, J lost 3 bases, and 7 bases stayed unmatched. The CDR3 sequence is CASSQPRQGHYEQYF. DNA for the CDR3: TGCGCCAGCAGCCAGCCCCGACAGGGGCACTACGAGCAGTACTTC.

The chain couples TRBV2 to TRBJ2-2, with 8 bases lining up with TRBD1. Germline assignment: CDR1 SNHLY and CDR2 FYNNEI. This CDR3 spans 14 amino acids. V trimming: 7 bases; J trimming: 1 base; junction bases outside the gene matches: 2. Written as DNA, the CDR3 is TGTGCCAGCAAGGGACAGGTGAACACCGGGGAGCTGTTTTTT. Its translation: CASKGQVNTGELFF. The variable domain in full, completed from reference TRBV2 and TRBJ2-2, reads EPEVTQTPSHQVTQMGQEVILRCVPISNHLYFYWYRQILGQKVEFLVSFYNNEISEKSEIFDDQFSVERPDGSNFTLKIRSTKLEDSAMYFCASKGQVNTGELFFGEGSRLTVL.

CDR3 sequence reads: CASSFPLSGSSYEQYF. CDR3 DNA sequence: TGTGCCAGCAGTTTCCCCCTCTCCGGTAGCTCCTACGAGCAGTACTTC. The chain joins TRBV28 to TRBJ2-7; D unclear. Trimming stripped 3 bases from V and 0 bases from J, with 15 bases between. The CDR3 has 16 amino acids. Germline V gene data show CDR1 as MDHEN and CDR2 as SYDVKM.

Of note for this clone: Mismatch with germline at one junction end may stem from a read error. The rearrangement links TRBV20-1 to TRBJ2-7, with D uncertain. Germline assignment: CDR1 DFQATT and CDR2 SNEGSKA (reference sequence). The CDR3 length is 11 residues. DNA for the CDR3: TGCAGTGCGGCCCCCAACTACGAGCGGTACTTC. Residues: CSAAPNYERYF.

As regards this clone: At one of its ends the junction is not consistent with the germline gene, which may arise from a read error. The rearrangement uses TRBV4-1 and TRBJ1-2, with TRBD1 as a possible D gene (6 bases). CDR1 MGHRA and CDR2 YSYEKL come from the germline V gene. The CDR3 totals 14 residues. For the CDR3, the DNA is TGCGCCAGCAGCCCCACAGGGTTAGGGGGTGGCTACATCTTC. It encodes CASSPTGLGGGYIF.

This chain links TRBV4-1 with TRBJ1-4; 7 bases fit TRBD1. In germline, CDR1 is MGHRA, CDR2 YSYEKL. V gave up 2 bases and J gave up 3 bases; unmatched junction bases: 6. There are 16 residues in the CDR3. CDR3 bases: TGCGCCAGCAGCCAATCCCCGGGACAGCCTAATGAAAAACTGTTTTTT. Amino acid sequence: CASSQSPGQPNEKLFF.

V is TRBV7-8 and J is TRBJ1-6, with D tentatively TRBD1 (5 bases). The CDR3 length is 13 residues. V dropped 4 bases and J dropped 6 bases, with 7 bases sitting between them. Germline V gene data show CDR1 as SGHVS and CDR2 as FQNEAQ. The CDR3 protein is CASSSGGNSPLHF. In DNA, the CDR3 is TGTGCCAGCAGCTCCGGGGGTAATTCACCCCTCCACTTT. Filled out from reference TRBV7-8 and TRBJ1-6, the complete variable domain reads GAGVSQSPRYKVAKRGQDVALRCDPISGHVSLFWYQQALGQGPEFLTYFQNEAQLDKSGLPSDRFFAERPEGSVSTLKIQRTQQEDSAVYLCASSSGGNSPLHFGNGTRLTVT.

V gene TRBV19 combines with J gene TRBJ2-1; 15 nucleotides align to TRBD2. Unmatched junction bases numbered 8, after V lost 2 bases and J lost 0 bases. The germline CDR1 and CDR2 sequences are LNHDA and SQIVND (reference sequence). The CDR3 consists of 20 residues. DNA of the CDR3: TGTGCCAGTAGTATAAGGGGGACTAGCGGGGGGCCGAGCTCCTACAATGAGCAGTTCTTC. Translation: CASSIRGTSGGPSSYNEQFF. Based on the CDR3 plus reference TRBV19 and TRBJ2-1, the full variable domain is DGGITQSPKYLFRKEGQNVTLSCEQNLNHDAMYWYRQDPGQGLRLIYYSQIVNDFQKGDIAEGYSVSREKKESFPLTVTSAQKNPTAFYLCASSIRGTSGGPSSYNEQFFGPGTRLTVL.

The chain joins TRBV6-1 to TRBJ2-1; 12 positions agree with TRBD1. The CDR3 runs to 14 residues. CDR1 is MNHNS and CDR2 is SASEGT in the germline V gene. Trimming cost V 7 bases and J 7 bases; bases outside gene matches: 5. The CDR3 DNA reads as TGTGCCAGCACCCGGGACAGGGGGCAGAATGAGCAGTTCTTC. Translating gives CASTRDRGQNEQFF.

V is TRBV9 and J is TRBJ2-3; 7 bases match TRBD1. The V segment lost 2 bases and the J segment 7 bases; nucleotides outside the gene matches: 4. Germline assignment: CDR1 SGDLS and CDR2 YYNGEE. This CDR3 comprises 13 residues. CDR3 protein: CASSVIGGNTQYF. Written as DNA, the CDR3 is TGTGCCAGCAGCGTTATAGGGGGCAATACGCAGTATTTT.

CDR3 sequence: CASSFGDMATKNIQYF. The CDR3 bases are TGCGCCAGCAGCTTTGGGGACATGGCGACCAAAAACATTCAGTACTTC. The V gene is TRBV5-1, the J gene TRBJ2-4, with D maybe TRBD1 (6 bases). The germline CDR1 and CDR2 sequences are SGHRS and YFSETQ. Trimming removed 2 bases at V and 2 bases at J, with 14 bases between. The CDR3 runs to 16 residues.

This clone was seen a few times. The chain joins TRBV7-3 to TRBJ1-1; possible D gene TRBD1, 5 bases. V gave up 3 bases and J gave up 3 bases, with 8 bases separating them. This CDR3 region has 13 residues. CDR1 is SGHTA and CDR2 is FQGTGA in the germline V gene. The CDR3 DNA reads TGTGCCAGCAGCTTGACAGTAGACACTGAAGCTTTCTTT. Translated: CASSLTVDTEAFF. The variable domain in full, completed from reference TRBV7-3 and TRBJ1-1, reads GAGVSQTPSNKVTEKGKYVELRCDPISGHTALYWYRQSLGQGPEFLIYFQGTGAADDSGLPNDRFFAVRPEGSVSTLKIQRTERGDSAVYLCASSLTVDTEAFFGQGTRLTVV.